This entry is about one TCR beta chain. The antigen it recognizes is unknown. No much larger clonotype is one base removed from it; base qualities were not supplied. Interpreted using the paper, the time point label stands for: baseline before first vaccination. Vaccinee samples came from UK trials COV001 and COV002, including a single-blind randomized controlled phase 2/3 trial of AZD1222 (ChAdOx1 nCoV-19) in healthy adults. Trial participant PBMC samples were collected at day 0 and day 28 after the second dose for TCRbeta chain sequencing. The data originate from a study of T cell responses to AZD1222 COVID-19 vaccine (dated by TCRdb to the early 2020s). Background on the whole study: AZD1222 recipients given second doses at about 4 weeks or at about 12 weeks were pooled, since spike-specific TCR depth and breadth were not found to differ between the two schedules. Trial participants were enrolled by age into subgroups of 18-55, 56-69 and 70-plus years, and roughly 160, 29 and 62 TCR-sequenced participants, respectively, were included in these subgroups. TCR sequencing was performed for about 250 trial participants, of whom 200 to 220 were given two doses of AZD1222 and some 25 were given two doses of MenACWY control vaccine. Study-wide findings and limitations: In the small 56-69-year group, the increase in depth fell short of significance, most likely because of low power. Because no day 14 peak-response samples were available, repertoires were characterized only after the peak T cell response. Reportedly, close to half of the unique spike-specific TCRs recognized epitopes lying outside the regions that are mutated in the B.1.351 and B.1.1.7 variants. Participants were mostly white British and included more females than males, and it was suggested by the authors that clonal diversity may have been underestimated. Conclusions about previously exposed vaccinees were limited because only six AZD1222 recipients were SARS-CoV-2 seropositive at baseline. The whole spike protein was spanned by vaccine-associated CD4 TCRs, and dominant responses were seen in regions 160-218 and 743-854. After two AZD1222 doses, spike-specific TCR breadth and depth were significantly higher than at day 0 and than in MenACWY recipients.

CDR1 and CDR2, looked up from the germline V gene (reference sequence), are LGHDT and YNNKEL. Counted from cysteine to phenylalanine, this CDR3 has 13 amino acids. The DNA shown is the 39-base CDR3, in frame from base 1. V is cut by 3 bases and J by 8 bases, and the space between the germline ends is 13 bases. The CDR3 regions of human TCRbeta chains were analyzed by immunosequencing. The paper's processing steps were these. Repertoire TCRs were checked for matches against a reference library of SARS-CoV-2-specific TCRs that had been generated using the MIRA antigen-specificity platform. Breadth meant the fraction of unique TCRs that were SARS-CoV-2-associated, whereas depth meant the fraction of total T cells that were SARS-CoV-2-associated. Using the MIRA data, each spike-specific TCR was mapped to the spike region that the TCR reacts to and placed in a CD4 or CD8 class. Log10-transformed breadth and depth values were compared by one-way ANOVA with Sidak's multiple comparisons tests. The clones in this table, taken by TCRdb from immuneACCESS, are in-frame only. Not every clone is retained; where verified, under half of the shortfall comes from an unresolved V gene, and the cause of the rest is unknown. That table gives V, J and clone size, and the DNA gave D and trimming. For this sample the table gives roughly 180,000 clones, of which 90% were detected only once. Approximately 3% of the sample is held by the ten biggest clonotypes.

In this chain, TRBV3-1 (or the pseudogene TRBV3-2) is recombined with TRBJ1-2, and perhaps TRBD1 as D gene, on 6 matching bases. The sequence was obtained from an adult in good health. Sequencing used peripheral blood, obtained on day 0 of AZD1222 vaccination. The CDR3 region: CASSHVGARGYTF. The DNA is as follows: TGTGCCAGCAGCCACGTGGGGGCAAGGGGCTACACCTTC.